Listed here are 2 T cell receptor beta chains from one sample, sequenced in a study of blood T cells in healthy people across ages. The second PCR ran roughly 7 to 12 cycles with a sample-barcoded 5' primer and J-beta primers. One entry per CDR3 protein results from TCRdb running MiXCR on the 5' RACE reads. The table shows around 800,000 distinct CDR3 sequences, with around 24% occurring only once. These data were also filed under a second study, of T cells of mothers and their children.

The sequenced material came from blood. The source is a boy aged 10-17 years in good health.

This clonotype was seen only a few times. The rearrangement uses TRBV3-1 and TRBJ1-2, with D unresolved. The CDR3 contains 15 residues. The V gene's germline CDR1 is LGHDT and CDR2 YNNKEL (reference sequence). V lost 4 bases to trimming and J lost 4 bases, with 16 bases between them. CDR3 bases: TGTGCCAGCAGCCTGCGACTACAGCATTTCTATGGCTACACCTTC. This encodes CASSLRLQHFYGYTF.

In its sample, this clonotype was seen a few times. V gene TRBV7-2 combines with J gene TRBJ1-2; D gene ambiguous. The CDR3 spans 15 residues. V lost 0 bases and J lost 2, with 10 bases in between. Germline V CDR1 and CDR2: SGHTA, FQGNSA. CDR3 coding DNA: TGTGCCAGCAGCTTAGCTCTGGCGGGGAACTATGGCTACACCTTC. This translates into CASSLALAGNYGYTF. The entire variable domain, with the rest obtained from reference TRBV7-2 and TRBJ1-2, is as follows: GAGVSQSPSNKVTEKGKDVELRCDPISGHTALYWYRQSLGQGLEFLIYFQGNSAPDKSGLPSDRFSAERTGGSVSTLTIQRTQQEDSAVYLCASSLALAGNYGYTFGSGTRLTVV.